These 25 T cell receptor beta chains were sequenced from one sample in a study of cytomegalovirus exposure and HLA in healthy donors. The PCR made use of 60 Vbeta and 13 Jbeta primers. Measured with immunoSEQ multiplex PCR; TCRdb has only the in-frame clones, and not every one. The profile covers under 150,000 clones, with more than 80% appearing a single time and under 7.5% taken by the ten largest. The sequencing input was PBMCs. The source of these receptors is a woman in her thirties in good health and CMV-seropositive.

The chain is built from TRBV27 and TRBJ1-5, with D unclear. Germline CDR1 reads MNHEY; CDR2 reads SMNVEV (reference sequence). The CDR3 sequence is 14 residues long. V lost 3 bases and J 3 bases, leaving 9 bases between the germline ends. The CDR3 protein is CASSFGSNNQPQHF. The CDR3 region has the DNA TGTGCCAGCAGTTTCGGGTCAAACAATCAGCCCCAGCATTTT.

The chain links TRBV5-1 to TRBJ2-5, with D perhaps TRBD1 (5 bases). V shed 6 bases and J shed 1 base, with 7 bases lying between them. Looked up from germline, CDR1 is SGHRS and CDR2 is YFSETQ. The CDR3 is made up of 12 amino acids. The CDR3 loop is CASKTVQETQYF. CDR3 sequence (DNA): TGCGCCAGCAAGACAGTCCAAGAGACCCAGTACTTC. The full variable domain, its missing parts supplied by reference TRBV5-1 and TRBJ2-5, is KAGVTQTPRYLIKTRGQQVTLSCSPISGHRSVSWYQQTPGQGLQFLFEYFSETQRNKGNFPGRFSGRQFSNSRSEMNVSTLELGDSALYLCASKTVQETQYFGPGTRLLVL.

The chain links TRBV7-2 to TRBJ1-2; D is unresolved. The CDR3 is 12 residues long. V shed 4 bases and J shed 8 bases, with 11 bases lying between them. The germline gives CDR1 SGHTA, CDR2 FQGNSA. As DNA, the CDR3 is TGTGCCAGCAGCTCGAGTGTGAAGGGCTACACCTTC. Its protein is CASSSSVKGYTF.

This clone has only one observation. This chain joins TRBV2 and TRBJ2-5; D gene unclear. The CDR3 loop spans 13 amino acids. From germline, CDR1 is SNHLY and CDR2 FYNNEI. The V and J ends lost 3 bases and 6 bases respectively, with 11 bases between them. DNA for the CDR3: TGTGCCAGCAGTGAGACGATTGGGCAGACCCAGTACTTC. As protein: CASSETIGQTQYF.

The CDR3 sequence is CASSVGLGSNTEAFF. The CDR3 nucleotides are TGTGCCAGCAGCGTAGGGCTTGGTTCAAACACTGAAGCTTTCTTT. The chain combines TRBV9 with TRBJ1-1; no clear D gene. The V end was cut by 0 bases, the J end by 2 bases, with 11 bases between. CDR3 size: 15 residues. CDR1 is SGDLS, CDR2 YYNGEE, per germline.

V usage is TRBV5-1 and J usage is TRBJ2-7, with 7 bases aligning to TRBD2. This CDR3 contains 15 residues. The J segment lost 2 bases and the V segment lost 3 bases, leaving 8 bases of the junction unmatched. From germline, CDR1 is SGHRS and CDR2 YFSETQ. In nucleotides, the CDR3 is TGCGCCAGCAGCTCGGGGGGACTACCCACCTACGAGCAGTACTTC. It yields the protein CASSSGGLPTYEQYF.

With regard to this clone: The junction does not match germline at one end; this may be a read error. V usage is TRBV7-9 and J usage is TRBJ1-2; a possible D gene is TRBD1 (6 bases). CDR3 length: 13 residues. CDR1 SEHNR and CDR2 FQNEAQ come from the germline V gene (reference sequence). The CDR3 region is CSSFFPLGGGYTF. CDR3 nucleotide sequence: TGTTCCAGCTTCTTCCCCCTAGGGGGTGGCTACACCTTC.

This chain uses TRBV2 with TRBJ1-5, with unresolved D. CDR1 SNHLY and CDR2 FYNNEI come from the germline V gene. V was pared by 2 bases and J by 2 bases, with 7 bases between. This CDR3 contains 14 residues. CDR3 nucleotide sequence: TGTGCCAGCAGTGAACAAACAGGCAATCAGCCCCAGCATTTT. Residues: CASSEQTGNQPQHF.

This clone was detected only once. Here the CDR3 DNA reads TGCGCCAGCAGCCCAGCCGGGACAGGGGGTATATACGAGCAGTACTTC. Translating it yields CASSPAGTGGIYEQYF. The chain joins TRBV5-1 to TRBJ2-7; 11 bases match TRBD1. Germline V lookup: CDR1 SGHRS, CDR2 YFSETQ. V lost 4 bases to trimming and J lost 4 bases; unmatched junction nucleotides: 10. The CDR3 loop spans 16 amino acids.

The chain joins TRBV6-4 to TRBJ2-3; 10 positions agree with TRBD1. V was pared by 6 bases and J by 5 bases, with 8 bases of the junction left unmatched. The CDR3 is 15 residues long. Looked up from germline, CDR1 is MRHNA and CDR2 is SNTAGT. The CDR3 loop is CASSQTGTGEDTQYF. The CDR3 coding sequence is TGTGCCAGCAGCCAGACCGGGACAGGGGAAGATACGCAGTATTTT.

The chain links TRBV28 to TRBJ2-7, with 9 bases fitting TRBD1. Germline CDR1 is MDHEN and CDR2 is SYDVKM. CDR3 size: 15 residues. Trimming took 3 bases from V and 7 from J; bases not matched to a gene: 10. CDR3 loop: CASSFPLDRGGEQYF. As DNA, the CDR3 is TGTGCCAGCAGTTTCCCCCTGGACAGGGGAGGGGAGCAGTACTTC.

CDR3 amino acids: CASSLGRASLSGNTIYF. The CDR3 DNA is TGTGCCAGCAGCTTAGGGAGGGCCAGCCTCTCTGGAAACACCATATATTTT. This chain joins TRBV13 and TRBJ1-3; D call uncertain. This CDR3 has 17 residues. Between the trimmed V and J ends, which lost 0 bases and 0 bases, there was a span of 12 bases. Germline assignment: CDR1 PRHDT and CDR2 FYEKMQ (reference sequence).

J is TRBJ1-1 and V is TRBV10-3; 8 bases map to TRBD1. J lost 6 bases, V lost 5 bases, and 5 bases had no gene match. CDR3 length: 13 residues. Germline lookup yields CDR1 ENHRY and CDR2 SYGVKD. As DNA, the CDR3 is TGTGCCATCAGTAACACAGGGGGGGCTGAAGCTTTCTTT. Amino acid sequence: CAISNTGGAEAFF.

The chain recombines TRBV6-1 with TRBJ2-1; 9 nucleotides line up with TRBD1. Germline loops: CDR1 MNHNS, CDR2 SASEGT. The CDR3 totals 12 residues. With 7 bases clipped from V and 14 bases from J, the junction kept 9 bases outside the gene matches. CDR3 nucleotide sequence: TGTGCCAGCACGCAAATGGGACAGGGTGAGTTCTTC. Amino acids: CASTQMGQGEFF.

The chain uses TRBV5-4 and TRBJ2-3; D possibly corresponds to TRBD2 (6 bases). CDR1 and CDR2 (germline): SGHNT, YYREEE (reference sequence). The CDR3 extends over 15 amino acids. Trimming removed 3 bases from V and 2 bases from J, with 13 bases in between. This CDR3 is CASSSQRATTDTQYF. The CDR3 DNA reads as TGTGCCAGCAGCTCCCAGCGGGCCACCACAGATACGCAGTATTTT.

CDR3 DNA sequence: TGTGCCAGCAGTTACTCGGAGGGAGGAAAACTGTTTTTT. Protein: CASSYSEGGKLFF. The chain combines TRBV6-5 with TRBJ1-4; no firm D call. This CDR3 contains 13 residues. Germline V lookup: CDR1 MNHEY, CDR2 SVGAGI. V lost 0 bases and J lost 10, with 9 bases in between.

The chain joins TRBV28 to TRBJ2-1; the match to TRBD2 covers 7 bases. The CDR3 covers 17 residues. V lost 6 bases, J lost 1 base, and 12 bases stayed unmatched. Germline-derived CDR1 and CDR2 are MDHEN and SYDVKM. The CDR3: CASSSSQTSRSYNEQFF. The CDR3 DNA follows: TGTGCCAGCAGCTCCTCTCAGACTAGCAGGTCCTACAATGAGCAGTTCTTC.

The chain links TRBV5-1 to TRBJ1-6; 7 bases are a match to TRBD1. This CDR3 is built from 15 residues. Per germline, CDR1 SGHRS and CDR2 YFSETQ. The J segment lost 7 bases and the V segment lost 3 bases, leaving 7 bases of the junction unmatched. The CDR3 reads CASSYAGGRNSPLHF. The CDR3 DNA reads as TGCGCCAGCAGCTACGCAGGGGGTCGCAATTCACCCCTCCACTTT. The entire variable domain, with the rest obtained from reference TRBV5-1 and TRBJ1-6, is as follows: KAGVTQTPRYLIKTRGQQVTLSCSPISGHRSVSWYQQTPGQGLQFLFEYFSETQRNKGNFPGRFSGRQFSNSRSEMNVSTLELGDSALYLCASSYAGGRNSPLHFGNGTRLTVT.

The V gene is TRBV12-5, the J gene TRBJ1-5, with D unresolved. CDR3 length: 12 amino acids. V lost 6 bases and J lost 0, with 3 bases in between. The germline V gene has CDR1 LGHNT and CDR2 FRNRAP. CDR3 region: CASGYSNQPQHF. In DNA, the CDR3 is TGTGCTAGTGGCTATAGCAATCAGCCCCAGCATTTT. Full variable domain (outside the CDR3, taken from reference TRBV12-5 and TRBJ1-5): DARVTQTPRHKVTEMGQEVTMRCQPILGHNTVFWYRQTMMQGLELLAYFRNRAPLDDSGMPKDRFSAEMPDATLATLKIQPSEPRDSAVYFCASGYSNQPQHFGDGTRLSIL.

The chain couples TRBV18 to TRBJ2-1; 12 nucleotides line up with TRBD2. Germline V lookup: CDR1 KGHSH, CDR2 LQKENI. The CDR3 covers 16 residues. Trimming took 1 base from V and 7 from J; bases not matched to a gene: 5. CDR3 bases: TGTGCCAGCTCACCACTACAACTAGCGGGGGGAAATGAGCAGTTCTTC. Protein: CASSPLQLAGGNEQFF.

V and J are TRBV14 and TRBJ1-5, with D perhaps TRBD1 (5 bases). V lost 5 bases and J lost 1, with 15 bases in between. This CDR3 comprises 16 residues. Germline assignment: CDR1 SGHDN and CDR2 FVKESK. Here the CDR3 reads CASSGPGGGSNQPQHF. CDR3 bases: TGTGCCAGCAGCGGGCCCGGGGGGGGGAGCAATCAGCCCCAGCATTTT.

The chain combines TRBV5-1 with TRBJ2-7; D is ambiguous. V gave up 1 base and J gave up 3 bases, with 11 bases separating them. Germline V gene sequence: CDR1 SGHRS, CDR2 YFSETQ. This CDR3 has 14 amino acids. CDR3 DNA: TGCGCCAGCAGCTTGAGTCTATCCAACTACGAGCAGTACTTC. Its translation: CASSLSLSNYEQYF.

V gene TRBV10-3 combines with J gene TRBJ1-3; 9 bases agree with TRBD1. The V gene's germline CDR1 is ENHRY and CDR2 SYGVKD. The V segment lost 7 bases and the J segment 2 bases; nucleotides outside the gene matches: 9. The CDR3 extends over 16 amino acids. The CDR3 DNA sequence: TGTGCCATCACCCCCGGGGGACAGGGTGCTGGAAACACCATATATTTT. Encoded protein: CAITPGGQGAGNTIYF.

This clone occurred a few times. V gene TRBV2 combines with J gene TRBJ2-5; TRBD1 matches 7 bases. The germline V gene has CDR1 SNHLY and CDR2 FYNNEI. V lost 4 bases to trimming and J lost 2 bases; unmatched junction nucleotides: 10. CDR3 size: 16 residues. DNA of the CDR3: TGTGCCAGCAGTGGGGCAGGGGGTAGGGGGCAAGAGACCCAGTACTTC. This gives the protein CASSGAGGRGQETQYF.

This rearrangement joins TRBV27 to TRBJ2-1; 8 bases align to TRBD2. The V and J ends lost 5 bases and 6 bases, in that order; junction bases with no gene match: 3. The germline V gene has CDR1 MNHEY and CDR2 SMNVEV (reference sequence). The CDR3 has 13 residues. The DNA of the CDR3 is TGTGCCAGCAGTATCGGACTAGCCAATGAGCAGTTCTTC. Translating gives CASSIGLANEQFF.